Only a few counts were recorded for the clone carrying this T cell receptor beta chain. Its antigen is unknown. This sample was included in a study of post-analysis software for immune sequencing data. About the research overall: There were relapsing-remitting, secondary progressive and progressive-relapsing multiple sclerosis among the disease courses included. Study results and caveats: In multiple sclerosis, normalized Chao1 diversity was significantly below that of controls. The five TRBV segments detected at higher frequency in patients than in controls included TRBV5-6, TRBV5-1 and TRBV20-1. The F measure placed samples prepared in the same batch into strongly shared clusters.

Unique molecular identifiers featured in each of the TCR beta cDNA libraries. It was from about 1 to 10 million T cells that some 500,000 cDNA molecules came. One entry per CDR3 protein, called by TCRdb with MiXCR from the PCR reads. The sample contains about 680,000 distinct CDR3 sequences, roughly three fifths of which appear only once. Trimming removed 7 bases from V and 9 bases from J, with 13 bases in between. Germline V CDR1 and CDR2: SNHLY, FYNNEI. This CDR3 has 13 residues. V usage is TRBV2 and J usage is TRBJ1-6; D gene uncertain. The source is a girl under 10 years old with multiple sclerosis. The sequenced sample consisted of blood. CDR3 coding DNA: TGTGCCAGCATTTCCGGACTCTGTTCACCCCTCCACTTT. This translates into CASISGLCSPLHF.